This TCR beta chain was captured by sequencing in a study of PD-1 blockade in classical Hodgkin lymphoma. Time point denoted: cycle 4 day 1 (C4D1), after more than five weeks of nivolumab. Exposure to brentuximab vedotin varied, and each patient had relapsed following autologous stem cell transplantation. Assay: immunoSEQ multiplex PCR; the TCRdb copy retains only in-frame clones and omits some. In the table there are approximately 110,000 clones, about nine tenths of which are singletons. Germline CDR1 reads PRHDT; CDR2 reads FYEKMQ (reference sequence). The V gene lost 5 bases and the J gene lost 5 bases, with 9 bases spanning the gap. This CDR3 is 13 amino acids long.

The TCR sequence derives from a human donor with classical Hodgkin lymphoma. The input for sequencing was peripheral blood mononuclear cells (PBMCs), taken before the fourth cycle of nivolumab. The chain combines TRBV13 with TRBJ2-2, with D possibly being TRBD2 (5 bases). The CDR3 loop reads CASSPSGTGELFF. The CDR3 region has the DNA TGTGCCAGCAGCCCCTCGGGAACCGGGGAGCTGTTTTTT.